These 25 T cell receptor beta chains share one sample of origin, sequenced in a study of shared clonotypes between healthy human individuals. TCRdb keeps only in-frame clones here, not all; method: immunoSEQ multiplex PCR. The sample shows just over 2,000,000 clones, roughly 94% of them seen only once. The specimen sequenced was naive CD4+ T cells sorted from blood. Described subset: CD45RA+ positively selected. The receptors were gathered from a man aged 18 to 30 in good health.

The rearrangement uses TRBV5-1 and TRBJ1-6; the match to TRBD1 covers 8 bases. The junction had 6 bases not matched to a gene; V was cut back by 0 bases and J by 10 bases. Germline loops: CDR1 SGHRS, CDR2 YFSETQ. This CDR3 spans 15 amino acids. CDR3 residues: CASSLEPGGRSPLHF. CDR3 sequence (DNA): TGCGCCAGCAGCTTGGAGCCAGGGGGCCGGTCACCCCTCCACTTT.

CDR3 bases: TGTGCCAGCAGCCAAGGGGAACAAATTTCCTACGAGCAGTACTTC. It encodes CASSQGEQISYEQYF. The chain links TRBV14 to TRBJ2-7; D not certain. The V gene lost 1 base and the J gene lost 1 base, with 11 bases spanning the gap. This CDR3 has 15 residues. Looked up from germline, CDR1 is SGHDN and CDR2 is FVKESK.

CDR3 loop: CASSLNPAGGLEQFF. CDR3 coding DNA: TGTGCCAGCAGCTTGAATCCAGCGGGGGGCCTTGAGCAGTTCTTC. V and J are TRBV5-4 and TRBJ2-1; 9 bases match TRBD2. The CDR3 is made up of 15 amino acids. J lost 9 bases, V lost 1 base, and 8 bases had no gene match. Germline V CDR1 and CDR2: SGHNT, YYREEE (reference sequence).

To note about this clone: A much larger clone differs from this one at a single base, so this may be a read error. The genes are TRBV9 and TRBJ2-7; TRBD1 agrees at 9 bases. The trim removed 3 bases at V and 3 bases at J, leaving 4 bases unmatched. Germline V CDR1 and CDR2: SGDLS, YYNGEE. This CDR3 comprises 14 residues. CDR3 nucleotides: TGTGCCAGCAGCGCCGGGACAGGGTACTACGAGCAGTACTTC. It specifies CASSAGTGYYEQYF.

This chain joins TRBV2 and TRBJ2-3; 7 nucleotides line up with TRBD2. Trimming at V came to 7 bases and at J to 4 bases, leaving 5 bases not matched to a gene. Per the germline V gene, CDR1 is SNHLY and CDR2 is FYNNEI. The CDR3 consists of 13 residues. This CDR3 reads CASMGGRADTQYF. The CDR3 DNA reads TGTGCCAGCATGGGGGGGAGGGCAGATACGCAGTATTTT.

This chain uses TRBV7-8 with TRBJ2-1, with no clear D. V was pared by 1 base and J by 12 bases, with 10 bases between. CDR1 SGHVS and CDR2 FQNEAQ come from the germline V gene. CDR3 length equals 12 residues. As DNA, the CDR3 is TGTGCCAGCAGCTTAGATCTCAGTTTGCAGTTCTTC. Translation: CASSLDLSLQFF.

In regard to this clone: Other DNA sequences in the same sample also yield this CDR3. The chain couples TRBV5-1 to TRBJ1-2; maybe TRBD1 (5 bases). Germline CDR1 and CDR2: SGHRS and YFSETQ. The CDR3 is made up of 13 amino acids. The V end was cut by 1 base, the J end by 7 bases, with 11 bases between. CDR3 in amino acids: CASSLQGLGGYTF. In DNA form, the CDR3 reads TGCGCCAGCAGCTTGCAGGGATTGGGTGGCTACACCTTC.

V usage is TRBV30 and J usage is TRBJ1-4; 7 nucleotides agree with TRBD1. The CDR3 is made up of 14 amino acids. The germline V gene has CDR1 GTSNPN and CDR2 SVGIG (reference sequence). V was pared by 0 bases and J by 8 bases, with 6 bases of the junction left unmatched. The CDR3 reads CAWSVGGGLEKLFF. The CDR3 DNA reads as TGTGCCTGGAGTGTAGGAGGGGGCTTGGAAAAACTGTTTTTT.

CDR3 protein: CASNEVYNEQFF. CDR3 nucleotide sequence: TGTGCCAGCAACGAGGTCTACAATGAGCAGTTCTTC. The V call is TRBV6-1, the J call TRBJ2-1; D is undetermined. The CDR3 runs to 12 residues. Germline V lookup: CDR1 MNHNS, CDR2 SASEGT. Trimming shortened V by 7 bases and J by 3 bases, and 7 bases separated the two germline ends.

The V call is TRBV19, the J call TRBJ1-3; maybe TRBD1 (6 bases). Trimming shortened V by 1 base and J by 0 bases, and 10 bases separated the two germline ends. This CDR3 is 16 amino acids long. Germline V gene lookup returns CDR1 LNHDA and CDR2 SQIVND (reference sequence). The chain's CDR3 is CASSIGDTLSGNTIYF. The CDR3 DNA reads TGTGCCAGTAGTATAGGGGACACGCTCTCTGGAAACACCATATATTTT.

The chain couples TRBV4-2 to TRBJ2-5, with D possibly TRBD2 on 7 matching bases. Between the trimmed V and J ends, which lost 4 bases and 2 bases, there was a span of 14 bases. CDR1 and CDR2 from the germline V gene are LGHNA and YNFKEQ. The CDR3 loop spans 15 amino acids. The CDR3: CASSPGGQGQETQYF. The CDR3, as DNA: TGTGCCAGCAGCCCGGGGGGCCAGGGGCAAGAGACCCAGTACTTC.

In DNA, the CDR3 is TGTGCCAGCAGTTTGGGACAGGGTCCACCCCTCCACTTT. This gives the protein CASSLGQGPPLHF. The chain carries TRBV6-6 and TRBJ1-6; 9 bases fit TRBD1. Germline assignment: CDR1 MNHNY and CDR2 SVGAGI (reference sequence). There are 13 residues in the CDR3. Trimming removed 4 bases from V and 11 bases from J; junction bases left unmatched: 3.

As to this clone: Other nucleotide sequences from this sample produce the same CDR3. This chain links TRBV19 with TRBJ2-7; possibly TRBD1 for D (5 bases). The CDR3 contains 13 residues. V dropped 5 bases and J dropped 3 bases, with 11 bases sitting between them. CDR1 and CDR2 from the germline V gene are LNHDA and SQIVND (reference sequence). The CDR3 bases are TGTGCCAGTAGTCCTCAAGGGGTCTACGAGCAGTACTTC. Protein: CASSPQGVYEQYF.

This clone was detected once. This CDR3 is CASSERQGNNQPQHF. CDR3 nucleotides: TGTGCCAGCAGTGAAAGACAGGGGAACAATCAGCCCCAGCATTTT. V and J are TRBV6-1 and TRBJ1-5; TRBD1 agrees at 8 bases. The germline V gene has CDR1 MNHNS and CDR2 SASEGT. The CDR3 totals 15 residues. Trimming took 2 bases from V and 3 from J; bases not matched to a gene: 3.

This clone was seen only once. J is TRBJ2-1 and V is TRBV5-4; D is unresolved. CDR3 length equals 12 residues. V lost 2 bases to trimming and J lost 6 bases, with 6 bases between them. Germline loops: CDR1 SGHNT, CDR2 YYREEE (reference sequence). The CDR3 is CASSFIGNEQFF. The CDR3 DNA follows: TGTGCCAGCAGCTTTATCGGCAATGAGCAGTTCTTC.

The V gene is TRBV9, the J gene TRBJ2-5; maybe TRBD1 (7 bases). The CDR3 consists of 16 residues. Deletions cut 3 bases from V and 3 bases from J, with 18 bases between. Germline values: CDR1 SGDLS, CDR2 YYNGEE. CDR3 bases: TGTGCCAGCAGCGAAGGAGGGGGCGGACGGAAAGAGACCCAGTACTTC. Translating it yields CASSEGGGGRKETQYF. Filled out from reference TRBV9 and TRBJ2-5, the complete variable domain reads DSGVTQTPKHLITATGQRVTLRCSPRSGDLSVYWYQQSLDQGLQFLIQYYNGEERAKGNILERFSAQQFPDLHSELNLSSLELGDSALYFCASSEGGGGRKETQYFGPGTRLLVL.

The J gene is TRBJ1-2, the V gene TRBV9; D remains ambiguous. The CDR3 consists of 15 residues. Germline CDR1 SGDLS, CDR2 YYNGEE. Trimming left V 1 base short and J 0 bases short, with 10 bases between. In DNA, the CDR3 is TGTGCCAGCAGCGTATCAACGGAAGCTAACTATGGCTACACCTTC. It codes for CASSVSTEANYGYTF.

This CDR3 is CASSLGLVGGMGETQYF. CDR3 bases: TGTGCCAGCAGCTTAGGTCTCGTAGGCGGGATGGGGGAGACCCAGTACTTC. The chain recombines TRBV11-2 with TRBJ2-5; a possible D gene is TRBD2 (6 bases). V dropped 1 base and J dropped 5 bases, with 20 bases sitting between them. Germline CDR1 reads SGHAT; CDR2 reads FQNNGV. The CDR3 spans 17 residues.

This chain uses TRBV5-1 with TRBJ2-3, with TRBD1 identical over 7 bases. Germline V gene data show CDR1 as SGHRS and CDR2 as YFSETQ. The V gene end was trimmed by 4 bases and the J gene end by 0 bases; junction bases not matched to a gene: 8. CDR3 size: 16 residues. The CDR3 reads CASSPGDSSSTDTQYF. In DNA form, the CDR3 reads TGCGCCAGCAGCCCCGGGGACAGCTCTAGCACAGATACGCAGTATTTT.

The V gene is TRBV28, the J gene TRBJ1-1; D possibly corresponds to TRBD1 (5 bases). Trimming shortened V by 8 bases and J by 0 bases, and 16 bases separated the two germline ends. The CDR3 loop spans 15 amino acids. Germline values: CDR1 MDHEN, CDR2 SYDVKM. CDR3 sequence reads: CASPGPQGLNTEAFF. In DNA, the CDR3 is TGTGCCAGCCCGGGCCCCCAGGGATTGAACACTGAAGCTTTCTTT.

Here the CDR3 DNA reads TGTGCCAGCAGCCTTTTAGCGGGAGGGTTTAAAGAGACCCAGTACTTC. This encodes CASSLLAGGFKETQYF. This chain uses TRBV7-2 with TRBJ2-5; 11 positions agree with TRBD2. Trimming removed 5 bases from V and 3 bases from J; junction bases left unmatched: 8. The V gene's germline CDR1 is SGHTA and CDR2 FQGNSA. The CDR3 spans 16 residues.

With respect to this clone: In the same sample, other DNA sequences code for this CDR3. The rearrangement uses TRBV5-4 and TRBJ1-1; 9 bases are a match to TRBD1. V was pared by 2 bases and J by 0 bases, with 5 bases of the junction left unmatched. Germline loops: CDR1 SGHNT, CDR2 YYREEE (reference sequence). The CDR3 covers 16 residues. CDR3 protein: CASSLTGQGMNTEAFF. The CDR3 nucleotides read TGTGCCAGCAGCTTAACGGGACAGGGAATGAACACTGAAGCTTTCTTT.

The chain joins TRBV4-3 to TRBJ2-7, with D possibly TRBD1 on 5 matching bases. Germline V CDR1 and CDR2: LGHNA, YSLEER. The germline V and J ends were trimmed by 0 bases and 6 bases, with 9 bases remaining between them. This CDR3 has 13 amino acids. The CDR3 region is CASSQDRGSEQYF. The CDR3 nucleotides read TGCGCCAGCAGCCAAGATAGGGGCAGCGAGCAGTACTTC.

The V call is TRBV21-1, the J call TRBJ2-3. TRBV21-1 is termed a pseudogene. The CDR3 spans 13 residues. The CDR3 region has the DNA TGTGCCAGCAGCCCTAGGAGGGGGGATACGCAGTATTTT. Its translation: CASSPRRGDTQYF.

The chain employs TRBV30 and TRBJ2-7, with 8 bases fitting TRBD1. The CDR3 consists of 13 residues. J was trimmed by 4 bases and V by 5 bases; bases with no gene match: 7. Germline-derived CDR1 and CDR2 are GTSNPN and SVGIG (reference sequence). CDR3 sequence: CAWDRGELYEQYF. The CDR3 DNA reads TGTGCCTGGGACAGGGGTGAATTGTACGAGCAGTACTTC. The full variable domain, completed using reference TRBV30 and TRBJ2-7, is SQTIHQWPATLVQPVGSPLSLECTVEGTSNPNLYWYRQAAGRGLQLLFYSVGIGQISSEVPQNLSASRPQDRQFILSSKKLLLSDSGFYLCAWDRGELYEQYFGPGTRLTVT.